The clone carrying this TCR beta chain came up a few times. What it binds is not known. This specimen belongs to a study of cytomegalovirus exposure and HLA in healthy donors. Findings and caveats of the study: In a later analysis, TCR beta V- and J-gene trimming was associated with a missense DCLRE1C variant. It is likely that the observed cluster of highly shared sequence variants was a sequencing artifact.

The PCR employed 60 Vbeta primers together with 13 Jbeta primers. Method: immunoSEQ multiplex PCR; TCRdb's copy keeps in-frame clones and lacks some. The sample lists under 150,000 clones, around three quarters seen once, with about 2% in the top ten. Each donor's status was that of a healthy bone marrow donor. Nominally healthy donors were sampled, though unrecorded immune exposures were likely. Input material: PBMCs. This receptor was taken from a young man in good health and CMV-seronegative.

CDR3 in amino acids: CASSDLGQGETEAFF. CDR3 coding DNA: TGTGCCAGCAGTGACCTTGGACAAGGAGAGACTGAAGCTTTCTTT. The gene calls are TRBV2 and TRBJ1-1; possible D gene TRBD1, 5 bases. This CDR3 comprises 15 residues. V was cut by 3 bases and J by 5 bases, with 16 bases left in between. Germline CDR1 reads SNHLY; CDR2 reads FYNNEI.